The source of this T cell receptor (beta chain) is a study of post-analysis software for immune sequencing data. Study-level points and caveats: Versus controls, multiple sclerosis patients showed significantly lower diversity (normalized Chao1). A handful of TRBV segments (TRBV5-6, TRBV5-1 and TRBV20-1 among them) occurred more frequently in patients than in controls. When the samples were clustered directly with F measure, those that had been prepared in the same batch showed strong co-clustering.

CDR3 length equals 15 residues. CDR1 is SGHRS, CDR2 YFSETQ, per germline. V was pared by 0 bases and J by 7 bases, with 4 bases of the junction left unmatched. Regarding this clonotype: Its specificity is unknown.

Researchers reported that TCR beta cDNA libraries carried unique molecular identifiers. Around 500,000 cDNA molecules came from 1 to 10 million T cells. TCRdb processed the PCR reads anew with MiXCR; each CDR3 protein has one entry. The sample lists roughly 730,000 distinct CDR3 sequences; roughly 27% were seen once. The sequencing input was blood. The TCR originated in a girl aged 10-17 years with multiple sclerosis. The gene calls are TRBV5-1 and TRBJ2-1, with TRBD1 matching 10 bases. For the CDR3, the DNA is TGCGCCAGCAGCTTGGGGGACAGGGGATCGAATGAGCAGTTCTTC. As protein: CASSLGDRGSNEQFF.